The clone carrying this T cell receptor beta chain was observed once. CDR3 length equals 15 residues. V trimming: 5 bases; J trimming: 6 bases; junction bases outside the gene matches: 10. Germline V lookup: CDR1 MNHEY, CDR2 SMNVEV (reference sequence). The data were obtained in a study of blood T cell repertoires in COVID-19. Turning to the study itself: Samples representing acute and convalescent COVID-19 were sourced from the United States, Italy and Spain. T cells, B-cell-depleted T cells, or PBMCs supplied cDNA or gDNA.

In the original workflow: Counts of nucleated cells, estimated from reference gene primer amplification, were obtained. Method: immunoSEQ multiplex PCR; TCRdb's copy keeps in-frame clones and lacks some. The V and J calls and clone size were taken over from that table, and D and trimming were inferred from the DNA. Among 200,000 to 250,000 clones, approximately 78% were seen once, and the ten largest hold around 3.3%. This TCR was sampled from a woman between 18 and 29 years old with acute or convalescent COVID-19. The sequenced sample consisted of peripheral blood. This rearrangement joins TRBV27 to TRBJ2-1, with 7 bases that match TRBD2. CDR3 region: CASSIMAGRGNEQFF. As DNA, the CDR3 is TGTGCCAGCAGTATAATGGCGGGGAGGGGCAATGAGCAGTTCTTC.